A single sample gave rise to the 18 T cell receptor beta chains below, sequenced in a study of blood T cell repertoires in COVID-19. Assay used: immunoSEQ multiplex PCR; TCRdb lists only in-frame clones, some missing. The sample shows 200,000 or so clones, 79% of them seen only once. The specimen sequenced was peripheral blood. All receptors come from a man aged 55-75 years with active or convalescent COVID-19.

The J gene is TRBJ2-5, the V gene TRBV7-9; the match to TRBD2 covers 15 bases. This CDR3 region has 17 residues. V was pared by 1 base and J by 4 bases, with 4 bases of the junction left unmatched. Germline values: CDR1 SEHNR, CDR2 FQNEAQ (reference sequence). CDR3 DNA: TGTGCCAGCAGCTTAGGGGGACTAGCGGGAGGAGGAGAGACCCAGTACTTC. This codes for CASSLGGLAGGGETQYF.

Worth noting for this clone: Within the sample, other DNA sequences also encode this same CDR3. The V and J genes are TRBV12-5 and TRBJ2-3; no clear D. Trimming cost V 6 bases and J 0 bases, with 4 bases left between them. There are 12 residues in the CDR3. Germline-derived CDR1 and CDR2 are LGHNT and FRNRAP. The CDR3 DNA sequence: TGTGCTAGTGGATATAGCACAGATACGCAGTATTTT. Its translation is CASGYSTDTQYF.

The rearrangement uses TRBV18 and TRBJ2-1; no clear D. Germline-derived CDR1 and CDR2 are KGHSH and LQKENI. V dropped 3 bases and J dropped 6 bases, with 9 bases sitting between them. CDR3 size: 13 residues. DNA of the CDR3: TGTGCCAGCTCACCCCCTCAGGCCAATGAGCAGTTCTTC. It codes for CASSPPQANEQFF.

The rearrangement uses TRBV6-2 or TRBV6-3 and TRBJ2-3; 7 nucleotides agree with TRBD2. CDR1 MNHEY and CDR2 SVGEGT come from the germline V gene. CDR3 length: 15 amino acids. The J segment lost 4 bases and the V segment lost 2 bases, leaving 6 bases of the junction unmatched. The CDR3 here is CASSYPGLVADTQYF. CDR3 nucleotide sequence: TGTGCCAGCAGTTACCCCGGACTAGTAGCAGATACGCAGTATTTT.

The chain is built from TRBV2 and TRBJ2-5; tentatively, D is TRBD1 (5 bases). The V end was cut by 7 bases, the J end by 4 bases, with 16 bases between. CDR3 length: 14 residues. Per the germline V gene, CDR1 is SNHLY and CDR2 is FYNNEI. The CDR3 loop is CASTSRASGETQYF. In DNA form, the CDR3 reads TGTGCCAGCACTTCCAGGGCCTCGGGAGAGACCCAGTACTTC.

The V and J genes are TRBV6-2 or TRBV6-3 and TRBJ2-1, with a possible D match to TRBD1 (5 bases). Trimming pared 4 bases from V and 8 bases from J, leaving 15 bases between. Germline assignment: CDR1 MNHEY and CDR2 SVGEGT. This CDR3 has 14 amino acids. DNA of the CDR3: TGTGCCAGCAGTTCGGCAGGGCCCTTGGATGAGCAGTTCTTC. It yields the protein CASSSAGPLDEQFF.

V usage is TRBV28 and J usage is TRBJ2-1; D is unresolved. Trimming pared 8 bases from V and 1 base from J, leaving 12 bases between. The CDR3 contains 14 residues. Germline values: CDR1 MDHEN, CDR2 SYDVKM. Here the CDR3 DNA reads TGTGCCAGCGCCCCTCTGACATCCTACAATGAGCAGTTCTTC. Translation gives CASAPLTSYNEQFF. The variable domain in full, completed from reference TRBV28 and TRBJ2-1, reads DVKVTQSSRYLVKRTGEKVFLECVQDMDHENMFWYRQDPGLGLRLIYFSYDVKMKEKGDIPEGYSVSREKKERFSLILESASTNQTSMYLCASAPLTSYNEQFFGPGTRLTVL.

The rearrangement uses TRBV7-2 and TRBJ2-7, with 12 bases fitting TRBD2. Losses at the gene ends were 5 bases for V and 5 bases for J; bases not matched to a gene: 19. The germline CDR1 and CDR2 sequences are SGHTA and FQGNSA. This CDR3 region has 19 residues. Here the CDR3 reads CASSKRSLTSGRTSDEQYF. CDR3 in DNA: TGTGCCAGCAGCAAACGCTCACTGACTAGCGGGAGAACTTCTGACGAGCAGTACTTC.

The rearrangement links TRBV14 to TRBJ1-2, with D perhaps TRBD1 (6 bases). This CDR3 is built from 12 residues. Germline loops: CDR1 SGHDN, CDR2 FVKESK. Trimming cost V 4 bases and J 9 bases, with 12 bases left between them. This chain's CDR3 is CASSLRTVCYTF. The CDR3 DNA reads TGTGCCAGCAGCCTAAGGACAGTTTGCTACACCTTC.

This chain uses TRBV5-1 with TRBJ1-1, with D hard to call. This CDR3 is 13 amino acids long. The germline V and J ends were trimmed by 4 bases and 7 bases, with 14 bases remaining between them. Germline V CDR1 and CDR2: SGHRS, YFSETQ. The CDR3 region is CASSPPGYREAFF. The CDR3 coding sequence is TGCGCCAGCAGCCCTCCAGGCTACCGTGAAGCTTTCTTT. Drawing the rest from reference TRBV5-1 and TRBJ1-1, the complete variable domain is KAGVTQTPRYLIKTRGQQVTLSCSPISGHRSVSWYQQTPGQGLQFLFEYFSETQRNKGNFPGRFSGRQFSNSRSEMNVSTLELGDSALYLCASSPPGYREAFFGQGTRLTVV.

DNA for the CDR3: TGTGCCACCAGCAGAGATCCCAGGGCCTCCTACAATGAGCAGTTCTTC. This codes for CATSRDPRASYNEQFF. The chain recombines TRBV15 with TRBJ2-1; D might be TRBD1 (5 bases). The CDR3 loop spans 16 amino acids. Between the trimmed V and J ends, which lost 0 bases and 0 bases, there was a span of 9 bases. Per the germline V gene, CDR1 is LNHNV and CDR2 is YYDKDF (reference sequence).

V and J are TRBV27 and TRBJ2-7; TRBD2 matches 7 bases. CDR1 MNHEY and CDR2 SMNVEV come from the germline V gene (reference sequence). Trimming at V came to 5 bases and at J to 2 bases, leaving 12 bases not matched to a gene. This CDR3 comprises 16 residues. The CDR3: CASSPRTGGSTYEQYF. The CDR3 DNA reads TGTGCCAGCAGTCCCCGGACTGGCGGGAGCACCTACGAGCAGTACTTC.

The CDR3 region has the DNA TGCGCCAGCAGCCAAGTGACAGGGGGCTACGAGCAGTACTTC. Its protein product is CASSQVTGGYEQYF. This chain joins TRBV4-1 and TRBJ2-7; 9 bases map to TRBD1. This CDR3 spans 14 amino acids. Trimming cost V 1 base and J 3 bases; bases outside gene matches: 1. From germline, CDR1 is MGHRA and CDR2 YSYEKL.

V usage is TRBV11-2 and J usage is TRBJ2-7; 9 bases fit TRBD1. CDR3 length: 16 residues. With V trimmed by 5 bases and J by 5 bases, 13 bases remained unmatched. Germline assignment: CDR1 SGHAT and CDR2 FQNNGV. CDR3 region: CASSPLRGQGPNEQYF. Here the CDR3 DNA reads TGTGCCAGCAGCCCCTTGAGGGGACAGGGACCCAACGAGCAGTACTTC.

The chain recombines TRBV5-1 with TRBJ1-5; D is possibly TRBD1 (5 bases). The CDR3 contains 15 residues. The germline V and J ends were trimmed by 0 bases and 5 bases, with 12 bases remaining between them. Germline V gene lookup returns CDR1 SGHRS and CDR2 YFSETQ. CDR3 coding DNA: TGCGCCAGCAGCTTGGAGGGGTGGGAGGATCAGCCCCAGCATTTT. Its protein product is CASSLEGWEDQPQHF.

The chain couples TRBV11-3 to TRBJ2-1; maybe TRBD2 (5 bases). V dropped 7 bases and J dropped 5 bases, with 21 bases sitting between them. Germline V gene data show CDR1 as SGHNT and CDR2 as YENEEA. This CDR3 comprises 16 residues. The DNA for the CDR3 is TGTGCCAGCATCCCCCCAAGCGGTCGTTGGGACAATGAGCAGTTCTTC. Protein: CASIPPSGRWDNEQFF.

The rearrangement uses TRBV29-1 and TRBJ1-2, with no clear D. Germline assignment: CDR1 SQVTM and CDR2 ANQGSEA. There are 13 residues in the CDR3. Trimming pared 6 bases from V and 3 bases from J, leaving 14 bases between. The CDR3 loop is CSVFGSLDYGYTF. CDR3 in DNA: TGCAGCGTCTTCGGGTCGTTGGACTATGGCTACACCTTC.

The chain employs TRBV5-1 and TRBJ1-1; 11 nucleotides line up with TRBD1. V lost 4 bases to trimming and J lost 1 base; unmatched junction nucleotides: 9. Looked up from germline, CDR1 is SGHRS and CDR2 is YFSETQ. The CDR3 is 17 amino acids. The CDR3 loop is CASSGWTGGEGNTEAFF. CDR3 nucleotides: TGCGCCAGCAGCGGATGGACAGGGGGCGAAGGGAACACTGAAGCTTTCTTT.